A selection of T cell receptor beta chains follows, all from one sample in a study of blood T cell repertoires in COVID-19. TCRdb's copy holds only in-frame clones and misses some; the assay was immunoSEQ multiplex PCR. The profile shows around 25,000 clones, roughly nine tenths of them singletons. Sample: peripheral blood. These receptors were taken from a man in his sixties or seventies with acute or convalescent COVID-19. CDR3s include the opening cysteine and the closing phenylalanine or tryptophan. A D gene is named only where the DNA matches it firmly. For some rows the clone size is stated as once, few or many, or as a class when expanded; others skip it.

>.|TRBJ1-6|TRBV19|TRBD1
TGTGCCAGTAGGAAAGACGAAGGACAGGTGACTTCACCCCTCCACTTT
CASRKDEGQVTSPLHF
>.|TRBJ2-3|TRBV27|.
TGTGCCAGCAGTCCGAGGGAGACAGATACGCAGTATTTT
CASSPRETDTQYF
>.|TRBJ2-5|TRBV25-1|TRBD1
TGTGCCAGCAGTGAATATGGGGGACAGGGCCAAGAGACCCAGTACTTC
CASSEYGGQGQETQYF
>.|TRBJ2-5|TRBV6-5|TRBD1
TGTGCCAGCAGTTACGGGACAGTCCCCCAAGAGACCCAGTACTTC
CASSYGTVPQETQYF
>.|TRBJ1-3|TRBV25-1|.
TGTGCCAGCAGTGAACTAGATTTCTCTGGAAACACCATATATTTT
CASSELDFSGNTIYF
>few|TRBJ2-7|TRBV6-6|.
TGTGCCAGCAGCCCGTCGGCGAGGAGCTCCTACGAGCAGTACTTC
CASSPSARSSYEQYF
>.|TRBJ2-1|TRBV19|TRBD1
TGTGCCAGTAGTACAGCCCCCCGACAGGGGCAGTTCTTC
CASSTAPRQGQFF
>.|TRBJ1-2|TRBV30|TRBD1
TGTGCCTGGAGTATCCCACCGGGACAGGGGACCTTC
CAWSIPPGQGTF
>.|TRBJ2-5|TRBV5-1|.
TGCGCCAGCAGCCCTGGACTAATTCACCAAGAGACCCAGTACTTC
CASSPGLIHQETQYF
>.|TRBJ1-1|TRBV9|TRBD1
TGTGCCAGCAGTGCGACAGGGAATGAAGCTTTCTTT
CASSATGNEAFF
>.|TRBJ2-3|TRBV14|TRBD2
TGTGCCAGCAGCCAAGAAGCGGGGAGAATCATTTCAGATACGCAGTATTTT
CASSQEAGRIISDTQYF
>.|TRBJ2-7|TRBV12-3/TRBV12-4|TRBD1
TGTGCCAGCAACCTACAGGGGGGCTACGAGCAGTACTTC
CASNLQGGYEQYF
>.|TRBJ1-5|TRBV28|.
TGTGCCAGCAGTTTAACGTCTCAGGGGAGCCGCAATCAGCCCCAGCATTTT
CASSLTSQGSRNQPQHF
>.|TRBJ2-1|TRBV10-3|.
TGTGCCACAAAAGAAGACAAAGGTCCAGGTAATGAGCAGTTCTTC
CATKEDKGPGNEQFF
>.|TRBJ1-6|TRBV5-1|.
TGCGCCAGCAGTAGGGAGGCGCGGGGTTCACCCCTCCACTTT
CASSREARGSPLHF
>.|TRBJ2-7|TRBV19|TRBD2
TGTGCCAGTAGTTACTCAGCGGGAGCCTACGAGCAGTACTTC
CASSYSAGAYEQYF
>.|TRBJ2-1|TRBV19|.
TGTGCCAGTAGTGTACAGGGAGGGATCTCCTACAATGAGCAGTTCTTC
CASSVQGGISYNEQFF
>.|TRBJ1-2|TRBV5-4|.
TGTGCCAGCAGCTTTCAGGGGCCACGTGATGGCTACACCTTC
CASSFQGPRDGYTF
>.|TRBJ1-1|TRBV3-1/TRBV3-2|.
TGTGCCAGCAGCCAAGCAGGGTTTGACACTGAAGCTTTCTTT
CASSQAGFDTEAFF
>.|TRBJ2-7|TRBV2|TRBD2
TGTGCCAGCAGGAGACTAGCGGGCGGCTACGAGCAGTACTTC
CASRRLAGGYEQYF
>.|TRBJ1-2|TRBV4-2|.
TGTGCCAGCAGCCAAGAAGGGAGGGACCGGGGCTATGGCTACACCTTC
CASSQEGRDRGYGYTF
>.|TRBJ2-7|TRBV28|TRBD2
TGTGCCAGCAGTTCCCGACTAGCGGTGAGCTACGAGCAGTACTTC
CASSSRLAVSYEQYF
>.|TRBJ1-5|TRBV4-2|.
TGTGCCAGCAGCCAAGTCCGTGGGGACACCACGAGAGATAGCAATCAGCCCCAGCATTTT
CASSQVRGDTTRDSNQPQHF
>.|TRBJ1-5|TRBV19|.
TGTGCCAGTAGTATCTTGGGGGGGAGCAATCAGCCCCAGCATTTT
CASSILGGSNQPQHF
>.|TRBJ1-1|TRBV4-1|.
TGCGCCAGCAGCCAAGTTTTGCGGGGGGCGAACACTGAAGCTTTCTTT
CASSQVLRGANTEAFF
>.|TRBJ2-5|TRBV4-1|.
TGCGCCAGCAGCCAGCAATGGGATCAGGGAGAGACCCAGTACTTC
CASSQQWDQGETQYF
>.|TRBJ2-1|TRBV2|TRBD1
TGTGCCAGCAGTGACGGGACAGGACGTCTCAATGAGCAGTTCTTC
CASSDGTGRLNEQFF
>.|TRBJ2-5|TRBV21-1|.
TGTGCCAGCTTAAACAACGGGAGGGCCCTAGAGACCCAGTACTTC
CASLNNGRALETQYF
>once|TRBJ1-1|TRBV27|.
TGTGCCAGCAGCCACCCCACGGGGAGGAACACTGAAGCTTTCTTT
CASSHPTGRNTEAFF
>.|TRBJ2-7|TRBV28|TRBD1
TGTGCCAGCAGTTTAGGGGACAGCTACTACGAGCAGTACTTC
CASSLGDSYYEQYF
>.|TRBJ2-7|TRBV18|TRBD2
TGTGCCAGCTCCCTTCAGGGAGGGGCATACGAGCAGTACTTC
CASSLQGGAYEQYF
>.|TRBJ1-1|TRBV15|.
TGTGCCACCAGCAGAGGGGCGGGTTCGCGTCCCACTGAAGCTTTCTTT
CATSRGAGSRPTEAFF
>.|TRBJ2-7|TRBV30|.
TGTGCCTGGAGTGCTCTGTACTACCCCGGGGACGAGCAGTACTTC
CAWSALYYPGDEQYF
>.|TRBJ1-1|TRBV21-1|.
TGTGCCAGCACCCAGACAGGAGCCCTTGAAGCTTTCTTT
CASTQTGALEAFF
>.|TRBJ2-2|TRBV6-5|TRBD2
TGTGCCAGCAGTTACGATAGCGGGGGGACCGGGGAGCTGTTTTTT
CASSYDSGGTGELFF
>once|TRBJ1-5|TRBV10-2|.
TGCGCCAGCAGTATTGTCCAGGGAAATCAGCCCCAGCATTTT
CASSIVQGNQPQHF
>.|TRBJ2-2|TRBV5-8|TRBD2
TGTGCCAGCAGCTTCGGCGGGAGGGCCACCGGGGAGCTGTTTTTT
CASSFGGRATGELFF
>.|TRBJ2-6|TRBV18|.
TGTGCCAGCTCGTCGGAGGCGACCGGGGCCAACGTCCTGACTTTC
CASSSEATGANVLTF
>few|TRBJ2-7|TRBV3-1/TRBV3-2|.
TGTGCCAGCGGAACCAGGGGTTACGAGCAGTACTTC
CASGTRGYEQYF
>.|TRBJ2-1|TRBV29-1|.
TGCAGCGCCTTAGGGGGGGCTGTAAGTTCCTACAATGAGCAGTTCTTC
CSALGGAVSSYNEQFF
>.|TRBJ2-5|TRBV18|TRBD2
TGTGCCAGCTCACCAGGGACTAGCGGGGGAAAAGAGACCCAGTACTTC
CASSPGTSGGKETQYF
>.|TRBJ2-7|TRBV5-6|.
TGTGCCAGCAGCTTGGGCGGAATCGGCGAGCAGTACTTC
CASSLGGIGEQYF
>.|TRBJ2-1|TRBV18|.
TGTGCCAGCTCGTCATCCACCTACAATGAGCAGTTCTTC
CASSSSTYNEQFF
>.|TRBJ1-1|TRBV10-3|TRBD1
TGTGCCACGGGGACAGGGTTGACTGAAGCTTTCTTT
CATGTGLTEAFF
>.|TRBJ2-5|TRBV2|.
TGTGCCAGCAGTGGGGGCACAGGGCAAGAGACCCAGTACTTC
CASSGGTGQETQYF
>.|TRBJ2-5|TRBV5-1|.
TGCGCCAGCAGTTTCGTTCCTACTACAGGGTTACAAGAGACCCAGTACTTC
CASSFVPTTGLQETQYF
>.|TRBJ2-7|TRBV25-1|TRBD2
TGTGCCAGCAGTTTAGCGGGAGCCTACGAGCAGTACTTC
CASSLAGAYEQYF
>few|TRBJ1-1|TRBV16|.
TGTGCCAGCAGCCAATCCAGCAGGGTGGCTGAAGCTTTCTTT
CASSQSSRVAEAFF
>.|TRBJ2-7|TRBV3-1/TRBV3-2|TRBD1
TGTGCCAGCAGCGATACAGGGGATCAGCAGTACTTC
CASSDTGDQQYF
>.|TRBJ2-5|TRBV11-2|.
TGTGCCAGCAGCTGGGGCCGAGAGACCCAGTACTTC
CASSWGRETQYF
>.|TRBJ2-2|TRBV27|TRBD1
TGTGCCAGCAGGGCGGACAGGGAGGCCGGGGAGCTGTTTTTT
CASRADREAGELFF